The entry below gives a single T cell receptor beta chain sequence along with its context. This entry belongs to a study of blood T cell repertoires in COVID-19. Overall study context: Donors in the United States, Italy and Spain gave samples during acute or convalescent COVID-19.

The germline V gene has CDR1 SGHKS and CDR2 YYEKEE (reference sequence). Trimming stripped 1 base from V and 8 bases from J, with 13 bases between. The CDR3 loop spans 15 amino acids. The table came from immunoSEQ multiplex PCR; TCRdb's copy has only in-frame clones and leaves some out. The data contain a few hundred thousand clones, 83% of them seen just once; the ten biggest clones take up 0.95% to 1.5%. The sequenced sample consisted of peripheral blood. The sequence was collected from a woman in her fifties or sixties with acute or convalescent COVID-19. This chain uses TRBV5-5 with TRBJ1-6; no clear D gene. The CDR3: CASSLRPHGDSPLHF. The CDR3, as DNA: TGTGCCAGCAGCTTGAGGCCGCACGGGGATTCACCCCTCCACTTT.